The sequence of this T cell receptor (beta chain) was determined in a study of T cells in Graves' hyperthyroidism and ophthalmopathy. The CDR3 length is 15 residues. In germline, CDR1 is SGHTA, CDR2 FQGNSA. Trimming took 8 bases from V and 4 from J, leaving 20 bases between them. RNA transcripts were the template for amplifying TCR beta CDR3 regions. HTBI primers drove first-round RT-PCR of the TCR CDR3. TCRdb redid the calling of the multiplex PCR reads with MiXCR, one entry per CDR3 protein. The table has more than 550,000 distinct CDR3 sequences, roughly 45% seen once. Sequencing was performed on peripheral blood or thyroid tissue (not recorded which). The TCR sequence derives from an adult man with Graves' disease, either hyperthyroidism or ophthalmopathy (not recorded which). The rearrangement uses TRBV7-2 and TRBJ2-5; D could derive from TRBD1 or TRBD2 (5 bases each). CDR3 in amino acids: CASGQVFRDGETQYF. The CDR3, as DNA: TGTGCCAGCGGCCAAGTGTTCAGGGACGGAGAGACCCAGTACTTC. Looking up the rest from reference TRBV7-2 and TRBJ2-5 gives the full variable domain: GAGVSQSPSNKVTEKGKDVELRCDPISGHTALYWYRQSLGQGLEFLIYFQGNSAPDKSGLPSDRFSAERTGGSVSTLTIQRTQQEDSAVYLCASGQVFRDGETQYFGPGTRLLVL.